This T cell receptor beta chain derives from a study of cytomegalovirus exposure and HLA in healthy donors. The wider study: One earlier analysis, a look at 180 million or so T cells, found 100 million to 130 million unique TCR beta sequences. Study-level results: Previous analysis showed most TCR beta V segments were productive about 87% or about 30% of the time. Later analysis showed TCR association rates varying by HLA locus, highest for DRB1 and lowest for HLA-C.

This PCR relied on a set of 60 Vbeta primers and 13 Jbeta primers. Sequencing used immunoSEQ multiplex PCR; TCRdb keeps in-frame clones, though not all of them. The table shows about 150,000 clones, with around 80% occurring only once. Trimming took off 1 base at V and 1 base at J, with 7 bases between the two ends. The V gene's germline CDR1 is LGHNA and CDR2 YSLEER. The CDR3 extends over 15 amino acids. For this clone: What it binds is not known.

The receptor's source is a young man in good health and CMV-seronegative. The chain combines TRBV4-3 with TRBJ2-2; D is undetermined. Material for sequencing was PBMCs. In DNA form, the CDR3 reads TGCGCCAGCAGCCAAGTGGCGGTGAACACCGGGGAGCTGTTTTTT. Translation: CASSQVAVNTGELFF.